The 25 T cell receptor beta chains presented below share a single source sample, sequenced in a study of T cell repertoires in cytomegalovirus infection. TCRdb reprocessed the reads with MiXCR, giving one entry per CDR3 protein. The data contain some 440,000 distinct CDR3 sequences, approximately 32% of them singletons. Sequenced: PBMCs. The receptors here all came from a human donor in good health (CMV status not recorded). Some clones in this sample may be carry-over from other donors' samples.

This clonotype was counted only a few times. The CDR3 DNA follows: TGTGCCAGCAGTTTACGGCGGGGGGCTCCACAAGAGACCCAGTACTTC. This encodes CASSLRRGAPQETQYF. The V call is TRBV28, the J call TRBJ2-5; 8 positions agree with TRBD2. Trimming removed 2 bases from V and 2 bases from J; junction bases left unmatched: 7. The CDR3 covers 16 residues. Germline V gene lookup returns CDR1 MDHEN and CDR2 SYDVKM.

The chain combines TRBV6-2 or TRBV6-3 with TRBJ2-7, with D possibly matching TRBD1 (6 bases). The length of the CDR3 is 14 residues. CDR1 MNHEY and CDR2 SVGEGT come from the germline V gene. Trimming took 5 bases from V and 4 from J, leaving 15 bases between them. The CDR3 DNA reads TGTGCCAGCAGTGTGAAGCCCCAGGGGTACGAGCAGTACTTC. Translating it yields CASSVKPQGYEQYF.

V gene TRBV6-6 combines with J gene TRBJ2-7; 7 positions agree with TRBD1. Germline lookup yields CDR1 MNHNY and CDR2 SVGAGI (reference sequence). With V trimmed by 2 bases and J by 3 bases, 1 base remained unmatched. CDR3 size: 13 residues. The CDR3 DNA follows: TGTGCCAGCAGTTACGGGGACAGCTACGAGCAGTACTTC. Translating it yields CASSYGDSYEQYF.

This sequence joins TRBV20-1 and TRBJ2-3; 10 bases map to TRBD1. V lost 6 bases, J lost 7 bases, and 10 bases stayed unmatched. The germline CDR1 and CDR2 sequences are DFQATT and SNEGSKA (reference sequence). The CDR3 has 14 residues. The CDR3 region is CSADRDRGVNTQYF. The CDR3 coding sequence is TGCAGTGCGGATAGGGACAGGGGAGTGAATACGCAGTATTTT.

This clonotype appeared a few times. The chain combines TRBV4-2 with TRBJ2-3, with a tentative D call TRBD2 (6 bases). CDR3 size: 18 residues. Germline assignment: CDR1 LGHNA and CDR2 YNFKEQ. V was clipped by 0 bases and J by 2 bases, with 18 bases between them. The CDR3 DNA is TGTGCCAGCAGCCAAGATACAGTCTCGGGGACTTTCACAGATACGCAGTATTTT. Protein: CASSQDTVSGTFTDTQYF.

The sample holds a few counts of this clonotype. The chain links TRBV6-4 to TRBJ2-1, with unresolved D. The germline V and J ends were trimmed by 0 bases and 7 bases, with 7 bases remaining between them. This CDR3 has 13 amino acids. Germline V gene sequence: CDR1 MRHNA, CDR2 SNTAGT. CDR3 region: CASSDSKGNEQFF. The DNA of the CDR3 is TGTGCCAGCAGTGACTCGAAGGGTAATGAGCAGTTCTTC.

This clonotype was counted many times. The V call is TRBV7-2, the J call TRBJ1-1, with TRBD1 as a possible D gene (5 bases). This CDR3 contains 15 residues. Germline V lookup: CDR1 SGHTA, CDR2 FQGNSA. Between the trimmed V and J ends, which lost 0 bases and 1 base, there was a span of 9 bases. In DNA form, the CDR3 reads TGTGCCAGCAGCTTAGCACAGGCCCCGAACACTGAAGCTTTCTTT. As protein: CASSLAQAPNTEAFF.

This chain uses TRBV20-1 with TRBJ2-1; 8 nucleotides agree with TRBD1. The CDR3 has 14 amino acids. Germline lookup yields CDR1 DFQATT and CDR2 SNEGSKA (reference sequence). Unmatched junction bases numbered 7, after V lost 4 bases and J lost 5 bases. The CDR3 is CSANRGSVNNEQFF. The CDR3 DNA follows: TGCAGTGCTAACAGGGGGAGTGTGAACAATGAGCAGTTCTTC.

In the case of this clonotype: A read error may explain this, as a much larger clone is one base away. No conserved phenylalanine or tryptophan ends this CDR3, so it is likely a read error. The chain joins TRBV2 to TRBJ2-5, with D maybe TRBD1 (6 bases). CDR3 length: 15 residues. Germline V gene lookup returns CDR1 SNHLY and CDR2 FYNNEI. Trimming cost V 6 bases and J 1 base, with 15 bases left between them. CDR3 nucleotide sequence: TGTGCCAGCAGCACCCTGGACAGAGGCCAAGAGACCCAGTACTTA. As protein: CASSTLDRGQETQYL.

CDR3 sequence: CASSSGTGVLRPQHF. The CDR3 DNA reads TGTGCCAGCAGTTCCGGGACAGGGGTTCTTCGGCCCCAGCATTTT. V and J are TRBV6-1 and TRBJ1-5; 10 nucleotides match TRBD1. The V and J ends lost 5 bases and 9 bases, in that order; junction bases with no gene match: 10. The germline gives CDR1 MNHNS, CDR2 SASEGT. The CDR3 runs 15 residues.

To note about this clonotype: At one boundary the junction diverges from the germline segment, which might be a read error. This rearrangement joins TRBV12-3 or TRBV12-4 to TRBJ2-1; 7 nucleotides match TRBD2. The CDR3 has 14 amino acids. This CDR3 reads CASRRGDQVWEQLF. CDR3 nucleotides: TGTGCCAGCCGCCGGGGGGACCAAGTGTGGGAGCAGTTATTC.

This clonotype was found a few times. The chain has TRBV7-3 and TRBJ2-1; D is ambiguous. The CDR3 totals 15 residues. Trimming took off 0 bases at V and 9 bases at J, with 15 bases between the two ends. Germline CDR1 and CDR2: SGHTA and FQGTGA. This chain's CDR3 is CASSLTPTGYGEQFF. In nucleotides, the CDR3 is TGTGCCAGCAGCTTAACCCCCACCGGGTACGGTGAGCAGTTCTTC.

This sequence joins TRBV5-6 and TRBJ1-2; TRBD1 might be the D (6 bases). This CDR3 comprises 15 residues. Trimming pared 1 base from V and 4 bases from J, leaving 14 bases between. In germline, CDR1 is SGHDT, CDR2 YYEEEE. CDR3 bases: TGTGCCAGCAGCTTGACAGGGAGCAGGATCTATGGCTACACCTTC. It specifies CASSLTGSRIYGYTF.

The chain is built from TRBV12-3 or TRBV12-4 and TRBJ2-3; 7 positions agree with TRBD1. Losses at the gene ends were 6 bases for V and 1 base for J; bases not matched to a gene: 10. The CDR3 covers 16 residues. As DNA, the CDR3 is TGTGCCAGCAGATACGGGACAGCCGGGGGCACAGATACGCAGTATTTT. Protein: CASRYGTAGGTDTQYF.

V usage is TRBV6-6 and J usage is TRBJ2-7; 9 bases align to TRBD1. Germline CDR1 and CDR2: MNHNY and SVGAGI (reference sequence). V dropped 8 bases and J dropped 2; count of bases not matched to a gene: 13. The length of the CDR3 is 16 residues. The DNA for the CDR3 is TGTGCCAGCCATCGCGGGACAGGGCAGAAGCCCTACGAGCAGTACTTC. It yields the protein CASHRGTGQKPYEQYF.

This clonotype has only a few counts. Its ends do not fully match the called genes, so a read error is possible. V usage is TRBV4-1 and J usage is TRBJ2-3; 8 bases fit TRBD1. Germline V gene data show CDR1 as MGHRA and CDR2 as YSYEKL. The CDR3 is 15 amino acids. CDR3 nucleotide sequence: TGTGCCAGCAGCCACCCGGACAGGGTCACAGATACGCAGTATTTT. Protein sequence: CASSHPDRVTDTQYF.

For this clonotype: In this CDR3 the conserved last residue, phenylalanine or tryptophan, is missing, so a read error is likely. The chain is built from TRBV7-2 and TRBJ2-1; 10 positions match TRBD2. This CDR3 is built from 15 residues. The J segment lost 6 bases and the V segment lost 5 bases, leaving 7 bases of the junction unmatched. Germline CDR1 is SGHTA and CDR2 is FQGNSA. The CDR3 DNA is TGTGCCAGCAGCCGGAGCGGGGGGGCACCCAATGAGCAGTTCTGC. The encoded protein is CASSRSGGAPNEQFC.

The J gene is TRBJ2-5, the V gene TRBV6-6; TRBD2 matches at 8 bases. The CDR3 is made up of 13 amino acids. V shed 7 bases, J shed 3 bases, and the junction held 4 bases outside the gene matches. CDR1 is MNHNY and CDR2 is SVGAGI in the germline V gene (reference sequence). In DNA form, the CDR3 reads TGTGCCAGCAAACTCGGGGGGGAAGAGACCCAGTACTTC. Translation gives CASKLGGEETQYF.

Only a few counts were recorded for this clonotype. This chain connects TRBV28 to TRBJ1-2, with a weak D call TRBD1 (6 bases). Germline V gives CDR1 MDHEN, CDR2 SYDVKM. V was shortened by 6 bases and J by 4 bases, with 15 bases between the two germline ends. The CDR3 has 14 amino acids. The CDR3 reads CASSPGGGPYGYTF. The CDR3 bases are TGTGCCAGCAGCCCGGGGGGCGGTCCCTATGGCTACACCTTC.

This chain joins TRBV4-1 and TRBJ2-3; 7 bases agree with TRBD1. Germline values: CDR1 MGHRA, CDR2 YSYEKL. V shed 0 bases and J 11 bases; nucleotides not matched to a gene: 8. The CDR3 has 14 residues. The CDR3 sequence: CASSQDRAGGRQYF. CDR3 DNA sequence: TGCGCCAGCAGCCAAGATAGGGCAGGGGGTAGGCAGTATTTT.

V is TRBV6-2 or TRBV6-3 and J is TRBJ1-1; TRBD1 might be the D (6 bases). Germline V lookup: CDR1 MNHEY, CDR2 SVGEGT. Trimming took off 8 bases at V and 5 bases at J, with 18 bases between the two ends. The length of the CDR3 is 14 residues. The CDR3 loop is CASVLQGGGTEAFF. CDR3 sequence (DNA): TGTGCCAGCGTACTCCAGGGAGGGGGAACTGAAGCTTTCTTT.

V and J are TRBV7-2 and TRBJ1-3, with TRBD1 as a possible D gene (5 bases). V dropped 1 base and J dropped 3 bases, with 10 bases sitting between them. This CDR3 spans 15 amino acids. Germline-derived CDR1 and CDR2 are SGHTA and FQGNSA. In nucleotides, the CDR3 is TGTGCCAGCAGCTTAGATTCTGGGGGTGGAAACACCATATATTTT. The encoded protein is CASSLDSGGGNTIYF.

The CDR3 DNA follows: TGTGCCAGCAGACAACGACAGGTTCCGTACACCGGGGAGCTGTTTTTT. Residues: CASRQRQVPYTGELFF. This chain uses TRBV6-6 with TRBJ2-2, with D possibly being TRBD1 (6 bases). Germline values: CDR1 MNHNY, CDR2 SVGAGI (reference sequence). V was clipped by 6 bases and J by 3 bases, with 17 bases between them. The length of the CDR3 is 16 residues.

The CDR3 DNA reads as TGTGCCAGCAGCCAAGTTGGATCCCAAGAGACCCAGTACTTC. As protein: CASSQVGSQETQYF. This chain connects TRBV14 to TRBJ2-5, with D hard to call. The V and J ends lost 1 base and 1 base respectively, with 7 bases between them. The CDR3 has 14 residues. CDR1 and CDR2 (germline): SGHDN, FVKESK.

The chain is built from TRBV25-1 and TRBJ2-3; D might be TRBD1 or TRBD2, each matching 5 bases. The CDR3 sequence is 15 residues long. V was trimmed by 7 bases and J by 2 bases, leaving 16 bases between them. In germline, CDR1 is MGHDK, CDR2 SYGVNS. The CDR3 region is CASISTRDPTDTQYF. The CDR3 nucleotides read TGTGCCAGCATATCAACCCGGGACCCCACAGATACGCAGTATTTT.